Listed below are T cell receptor beta chains from one sample, sequenced in a study of Ad26.COV2.S vaccination and SARS-CoV-2 variants. Using immunoSEQ multiplex PCR, the repertoire was profiled, and TCRdb retains in-frame clones only, with some absent. Here the sample spans hundreds of thousands of clones, 80% to 90% being singletons. Material: peripheral blood, obtained in a trial of Ad26.COV2.S vaccine versus placebo. Receptors originate from a person between 18 and 59 years old who received the Ad26.COV2.S COVID-19 vaccine or a placebo. The CDR3 runs from the conserved cysteine through the conserved F or W. The size of a clone is reported for some rows only, either as once, few or many, or as a class for expanded clones.

cdr3_length: 16
v_call: TRBV6-1
j_call: TRBJ2-5
clone_size: -
cdr3_aa: CASSEVWTGGRETQYF

cdr3_length: 14
v_call: TRBV7-2
j_call: TRBJ2-7
clone_size: -
cdr3_aa: CASSLRDLGYEQYF

cdr3_length: 16
v_call: TRBV19
j_call: TRBJ2-3
clone_size: -
cdr3_aa: CASSIPAGGQGDTQYF

cdr3_length: 15
v_call: TRBV19
j_call: TRBJ1-5
clone_size: once
cdr3_aa: CASSIDNSPQWPQHF

cdr3_length: 12
v_call: TRBV30
j_call: TRBJ2-7
clone_size: -
cdr3_aa: CAWSHGAYEQYF

cdr3_length: 13
v_call: TRBV12-3/TRBV12-4
j_call: TRBJ1-5
clone_size: -
cdr3_aa: CASCRGVYQPQHF

cdr3_length: 11
v_call: TRBV25-1
j_call: TRBJ1-5
clone_size: -
cdr3_aa: CASSDSQPQHF

cdr3_length: 14
v_call: TRBV27
j_call: TRBJ1-2
clone_size: once
cdr3_aa: CASSFSSGHSGYTF

cdr3_length: 15
v_call: TRBV30
j_call: TRBJ1-1
clone_size: once
cdr3_aa: CAWSRPGSGNTEAFF

cdr3_length: 10
v_call: TRBV29-1
j_call: TRBJ2-1
clone_size: -
cdr3_aa: CSVGDNEQFF

cdr3_length: 12
v_call: TRBV27
j_call: TRBJ1-6
clone_size: few
cdr3_aa: CASSPPNSPLHF

cdr3_length: 12
v_call: TRBV7-2
j_call: TRBJ2-7
clone_size: -
cdr3_aa: CASSSDRVEQYF

cdr3_length: 16
v_call: TRBV4-3
j_call: TRBJ1-4
clone_size: -
cdr3_aa: CASSQARDRGVEKLFF

cdr3_length: 12
v_call: TRBV7-2
j_call: TRBJ2-7
clone_size: -
cdr3_aa: CASSLQGYEQYF

cdr3_length: 13
v_call: TRBV7-2
j_call: TRBJ2-5
clone_size: -
cdr3_aa: CASSFHIEETQYF

cdr3_length: 12
v_call: TRBV14
j_call: TRBJ2-2
clone_size: -
cdr3_aa: CASSQVSGELFF

cdr3_length: 13
v_call: TRBV19
j_call: TRBJ1-5
clone_size: -
cdr3_aa: CASSIQSNQPQHF

cdr3_length: 18
v_call: TRBV4-2
j_call: TRBJ2-2
clone_size: -
cdr3_aa: CASSHPSSGTGDTGELFF

cdr3_length: 17
v_call: TRBV4-1
j_call: TRBJ1-6
clone_size: -
cdr3_aa: CASSHQGRDRNNSPLHF

cdr3_length: 17
v_call: TRBV5-1
j_call: TRBJ1-4
clone_size: -
cdr3_aa: CASSPTADRASGEKLFF

cdr3_length: 18
v_call: TRBV27
j_call: TRBJ2-3
clone_size: once
cdr3_aa: CASSLGVSSRPSTDTQYF

cdr3_length: 17
v_call: TRBV7-8
j_call: TRBJ2-1
clone_size: -
cdr3_aa: CASSLDEGAMPYNEQFF

cdr3_length: 15
v_call: TRBV5-6
j_call: TRBJ2-3
clone_size: -
cdr3_aa: CASTLGGTLTDTQYF

cdr3_length: 15
v_call: TRBV5-1
j_call: TRBJ1-4
clone_size: once
cdr3_aa: CASSLGDGDNEKLFF

cdr3_length: 14
v_call: TRBV4-3
j_call: TRBJ2-7
clone_size: -
cdr3_aa: CASSQDPGFYEQYF

cdr3_length: 16
v_call: TRBV6-5
j_call: TRBJ2-3
clone_size: -
cdr3_aa: CASSYSPAGGVDTQYF

cdr3_length: 15
v_call: TRBV24-1
j_call: TRBJ2-5
clone_size: -
cdr3_aa: CATSDQGSLSRTQYF